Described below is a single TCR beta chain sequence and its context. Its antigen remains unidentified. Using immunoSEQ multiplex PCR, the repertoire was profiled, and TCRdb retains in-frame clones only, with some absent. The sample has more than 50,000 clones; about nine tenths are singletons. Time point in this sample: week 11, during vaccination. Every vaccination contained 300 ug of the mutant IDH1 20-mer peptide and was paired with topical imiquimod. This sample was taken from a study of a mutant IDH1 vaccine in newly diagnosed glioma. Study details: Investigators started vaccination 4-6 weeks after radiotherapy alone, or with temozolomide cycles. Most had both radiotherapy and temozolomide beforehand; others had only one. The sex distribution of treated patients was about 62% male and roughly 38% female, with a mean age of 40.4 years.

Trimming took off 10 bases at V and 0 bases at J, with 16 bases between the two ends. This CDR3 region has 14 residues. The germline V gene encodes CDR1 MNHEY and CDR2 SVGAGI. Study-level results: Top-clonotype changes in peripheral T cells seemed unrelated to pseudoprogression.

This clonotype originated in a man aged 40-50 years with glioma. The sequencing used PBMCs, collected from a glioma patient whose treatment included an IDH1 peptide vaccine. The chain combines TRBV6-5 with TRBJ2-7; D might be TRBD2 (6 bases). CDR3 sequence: CATKKEGYSYEQYV. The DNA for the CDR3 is TGTGCCACCAAAAAGGAGGGCTACTCCTACGAGCAGTACGTC.